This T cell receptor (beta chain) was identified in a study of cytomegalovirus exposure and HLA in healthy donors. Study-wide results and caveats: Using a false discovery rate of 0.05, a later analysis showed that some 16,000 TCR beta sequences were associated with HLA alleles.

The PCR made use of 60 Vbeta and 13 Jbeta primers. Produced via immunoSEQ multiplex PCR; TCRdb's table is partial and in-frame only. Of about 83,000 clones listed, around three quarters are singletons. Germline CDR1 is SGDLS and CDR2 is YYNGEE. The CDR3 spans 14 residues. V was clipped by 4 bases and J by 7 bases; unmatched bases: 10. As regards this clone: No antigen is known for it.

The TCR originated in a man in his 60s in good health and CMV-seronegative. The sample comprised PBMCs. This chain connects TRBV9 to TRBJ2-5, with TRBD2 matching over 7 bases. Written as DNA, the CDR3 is TGTGCCAGCAGCCCAGCGGGGAGTCGGGGGACCCAGTACTTC. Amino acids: CASSPAGSRGTQYF.